This T cell receptor (beta chain) was recovered during a study of cytomegalovirus exposure and HLA in healthy donors. Findings and caveats of the study: As was reported, the classifier diagnosed cytomegalovirus status with high specificity and sensitivity. Clusters of TCRs from the first cohort tended to co-occur in the approximately 120 validation repertoires (as a later analysis found).

TCRdb's table, derived via immunoSEQ multiplex PCR, lists solely in-frame clones and lacks some. The table includes around 69,000 clones, approximately 96% detected once. The CDR3 loop spans 12 amino acids. Trimming cost V 8 bases and J 4 bases; bases outside gene matches: 0. Germline CDR1 is MNHEY and CDR2 is SVGAGI. The donors were members of the validation cohort, which comprised 100 to 150 subjects and was separate from the first cohort of 666 subjects. Notes on this clone: The antigen is not known.

The J gene is TRBJ2-3, the V gene TRBV6-5; TRBD1 agrees at 10 bases. This receptor was taken from a young woman in good health and CMV-seropositive. The sample comprised PBMCs. The CDR3 region is CASGQGADTQYF. DNA of the CDR3: TGTGCCAGCGGACAGGGGGCAGATACGCAGTATTTT.